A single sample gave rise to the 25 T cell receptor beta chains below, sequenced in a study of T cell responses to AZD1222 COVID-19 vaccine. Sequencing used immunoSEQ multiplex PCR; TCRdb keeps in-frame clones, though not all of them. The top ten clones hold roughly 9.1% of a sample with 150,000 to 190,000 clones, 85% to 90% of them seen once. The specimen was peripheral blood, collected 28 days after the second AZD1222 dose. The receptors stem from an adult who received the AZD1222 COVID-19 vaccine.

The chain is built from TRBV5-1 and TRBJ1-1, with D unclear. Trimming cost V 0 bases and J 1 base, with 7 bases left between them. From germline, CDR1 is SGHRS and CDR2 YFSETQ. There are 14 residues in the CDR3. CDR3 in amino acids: CASSLEWTNTEAFF. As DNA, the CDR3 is TGCGCCAGCAGCTTGGAGTGGACGAACACTGAAGCTTTCTTT.

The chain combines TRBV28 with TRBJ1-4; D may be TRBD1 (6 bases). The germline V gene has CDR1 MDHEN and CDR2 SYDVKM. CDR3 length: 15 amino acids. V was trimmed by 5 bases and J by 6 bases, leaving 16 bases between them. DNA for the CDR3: TGTGCCAGCAGTGCACCAAGGGGGGGACATGAAAAACTGTTTTTT. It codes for CASSAPRGGHEKLFF.

CDR3 sequence (DNA): TGCAGTGCCTTTAGCACAGATACGCAGTATTTT. Protein: CSAFSTDTQYF. This chain uses TRBV20-1 with TRBJ2-3; D unresolved. V was cut by 6 bases and J by 0 bases, with 4 bases left in between. Germline V gene lookup returns CDR1 DFQATT and CDR2 SNEGSKA (reference sequence). The CDR3 loop spans 11 amino acids.

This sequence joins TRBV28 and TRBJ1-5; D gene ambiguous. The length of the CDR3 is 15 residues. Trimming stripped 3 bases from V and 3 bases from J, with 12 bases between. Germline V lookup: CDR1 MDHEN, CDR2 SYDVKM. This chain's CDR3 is CASSFDGQPNQPQHF. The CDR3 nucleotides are TGTGCCAGCAGTTTTGATGGTCAGCCCAATCAGCCCCAGCATTTT. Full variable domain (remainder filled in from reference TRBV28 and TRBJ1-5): DVKVTQSSRYLVKRTGEKVFLECVQDMDHENMFWYRQDPGLGLRLIYFSYDVKMKEKGDIPEGYSVSREKKERFSLILESASTNQTSMYLCASSFDGQPNQPQHFGDGTRLSIL.

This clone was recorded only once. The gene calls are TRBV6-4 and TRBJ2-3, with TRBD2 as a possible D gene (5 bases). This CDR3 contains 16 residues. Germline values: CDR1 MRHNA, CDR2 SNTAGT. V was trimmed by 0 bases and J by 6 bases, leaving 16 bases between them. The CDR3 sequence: CASSDSPSPTTDTQYF. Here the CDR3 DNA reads TGTGCCAGCAGTGACTCACCTAGCCCCACCACGGATACGCAGTATTTT.

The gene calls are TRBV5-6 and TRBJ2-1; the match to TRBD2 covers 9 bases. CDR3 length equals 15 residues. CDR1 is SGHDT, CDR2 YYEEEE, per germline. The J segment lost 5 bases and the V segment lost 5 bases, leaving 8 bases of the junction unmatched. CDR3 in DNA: TGTGCCAGCAGTGGGGGTCTAGCGGGGCACAATGAGCAGTTCTTC. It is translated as CASSGGLAGHNEQFF.

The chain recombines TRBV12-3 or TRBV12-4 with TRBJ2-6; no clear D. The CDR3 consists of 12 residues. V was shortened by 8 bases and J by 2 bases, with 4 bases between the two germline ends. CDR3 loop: CASSPGANVLTF. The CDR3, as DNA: TGTGCCAGCTCCCCTGGGGCCAACGTCCTGACTTTC.

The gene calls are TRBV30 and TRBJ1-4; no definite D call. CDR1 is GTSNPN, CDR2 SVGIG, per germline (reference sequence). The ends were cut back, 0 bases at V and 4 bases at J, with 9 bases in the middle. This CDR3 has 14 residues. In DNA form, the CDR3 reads TGTGCCTGGAGTGTAACGGGCTATAATGAAAAACTGTTTTTT. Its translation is CAWSVTGYNEKLFF. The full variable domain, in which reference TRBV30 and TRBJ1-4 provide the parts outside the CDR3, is SQTIHQWPATLVQPVGSPLSLECTVEGTSNPNLYWYRQAAGRGLQLLFYSVGIGQISSEVPQNLSASRPQDRQFILSSKKLLLSDSGFYLCAWSVTGYNEKLFFGSGTQLSVL.

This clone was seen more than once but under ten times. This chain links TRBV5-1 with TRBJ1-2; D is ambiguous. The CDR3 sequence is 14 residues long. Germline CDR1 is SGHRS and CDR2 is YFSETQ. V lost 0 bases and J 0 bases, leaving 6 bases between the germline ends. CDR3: CASSLDHANYGYTF. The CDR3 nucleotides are TGCGCCAGCAGCTTGGACCATGCTAACTATGGCTACACCTTC.

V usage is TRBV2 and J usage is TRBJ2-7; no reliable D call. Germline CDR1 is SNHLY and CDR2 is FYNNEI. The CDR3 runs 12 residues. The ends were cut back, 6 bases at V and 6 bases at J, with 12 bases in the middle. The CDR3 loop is CASRLAEREQYF. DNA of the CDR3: TGTGCCAGCAGGCTGGCCGAGCGCGAGCAGTACTTC.

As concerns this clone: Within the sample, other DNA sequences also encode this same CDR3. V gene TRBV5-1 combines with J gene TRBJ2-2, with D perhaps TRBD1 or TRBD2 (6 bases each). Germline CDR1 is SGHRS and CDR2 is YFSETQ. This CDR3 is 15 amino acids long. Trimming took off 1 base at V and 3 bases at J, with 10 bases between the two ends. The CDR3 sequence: CASSLTGGDTGELFF. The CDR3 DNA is TGCGCCAGCAGCTTGACCGGGGGCGACACCGGGGAGCTGTTTTTT.

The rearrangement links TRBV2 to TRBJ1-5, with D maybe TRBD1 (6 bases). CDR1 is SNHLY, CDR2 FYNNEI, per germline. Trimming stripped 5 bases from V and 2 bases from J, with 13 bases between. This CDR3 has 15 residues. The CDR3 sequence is CASSLQGRGNQPQHF. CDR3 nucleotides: TGTGCCAGCAGTCTACAGGGAAGAGGCAATCAGCCCCAGCATTTT.

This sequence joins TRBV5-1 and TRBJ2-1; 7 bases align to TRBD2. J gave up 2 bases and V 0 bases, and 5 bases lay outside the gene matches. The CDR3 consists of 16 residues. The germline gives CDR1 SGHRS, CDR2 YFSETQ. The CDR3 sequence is CASSLGAGAAYNEQFF. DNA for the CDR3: TGCGCCAGCAGCTTGGGGGCGGGAGCGGCCTACAATGAGCAGTTCTTC.

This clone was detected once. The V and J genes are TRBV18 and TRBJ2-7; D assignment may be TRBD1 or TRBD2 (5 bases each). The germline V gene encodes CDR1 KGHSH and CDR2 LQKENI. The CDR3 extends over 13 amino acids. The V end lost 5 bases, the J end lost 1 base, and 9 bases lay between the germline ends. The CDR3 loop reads CASSGDGSYEQYF. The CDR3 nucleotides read TGTGCCAGCTCAGGGGACGGGTCCTACGAGCAGTACTTC.

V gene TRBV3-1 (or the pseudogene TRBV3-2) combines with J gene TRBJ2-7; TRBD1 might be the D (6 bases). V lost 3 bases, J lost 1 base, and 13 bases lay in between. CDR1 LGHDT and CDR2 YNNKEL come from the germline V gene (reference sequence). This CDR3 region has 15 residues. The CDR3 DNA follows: TGTGCCAGCAGCCACTCAGGGGCACGGTCCTACGAGCAGTACTTC. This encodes CASSHSGARSYEQYF.

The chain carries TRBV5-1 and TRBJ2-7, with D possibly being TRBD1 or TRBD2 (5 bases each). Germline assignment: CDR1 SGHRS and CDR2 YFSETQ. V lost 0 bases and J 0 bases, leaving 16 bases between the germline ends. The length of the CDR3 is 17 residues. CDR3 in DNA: TGCGCCAGCAGCTTGGTTAGGGGAGAGGCGGGCTCCTACGAGCAGTACTTC. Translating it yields CASSLVRGEAGSYEQYF.

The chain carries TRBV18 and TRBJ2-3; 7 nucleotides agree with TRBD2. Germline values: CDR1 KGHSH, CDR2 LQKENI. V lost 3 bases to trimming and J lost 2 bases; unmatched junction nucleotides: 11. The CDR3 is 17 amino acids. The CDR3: CASSPRLLADLTDTQYF. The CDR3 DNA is TGTGCCAGCTCACCGCGTTTGCTAGCGGATCTCACAGATACGCAGTATTTT.

The DNA for the CDR3 is TGTGCCAGCAGTTTCCGACAGGGCACTAATGAAAAACTGTTTTTT. Its translation: CASSFRQGTNEKLFF. The chain links TRBV6-5 to TRBJ1-4, with 7 bases matching TRBD1. The CDR3 has 15 residues. Germline V CDR1 and CDR2: MNHEY, SVGAGI. Trimming cost V 4 bases and J 2 bases; bases outside gene matches: 4.

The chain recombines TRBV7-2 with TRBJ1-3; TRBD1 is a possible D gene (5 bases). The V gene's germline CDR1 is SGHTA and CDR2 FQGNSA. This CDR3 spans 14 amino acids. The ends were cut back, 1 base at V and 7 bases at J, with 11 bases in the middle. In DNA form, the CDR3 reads TGTGCCAGCAGCTTAGTAGGGGTGGAGAACACCATATATTTT. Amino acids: CASSLVGVENTIYF.

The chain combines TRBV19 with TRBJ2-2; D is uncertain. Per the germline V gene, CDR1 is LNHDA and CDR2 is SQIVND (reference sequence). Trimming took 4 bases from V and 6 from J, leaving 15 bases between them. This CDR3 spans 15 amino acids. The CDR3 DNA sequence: TGTGCCAGTAGTACGCCGTCCCTTTTGCCCGGGGAGCTGTTTTTT. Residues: CASSTPSLLPGELFF.

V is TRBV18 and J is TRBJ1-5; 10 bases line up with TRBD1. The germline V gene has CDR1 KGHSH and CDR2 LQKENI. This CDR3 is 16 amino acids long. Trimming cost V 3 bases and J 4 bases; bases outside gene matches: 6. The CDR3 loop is CASSPDRGLENQPQHF. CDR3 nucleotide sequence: TGTGCCAGCTCACCTGACAGGGGGCTAGAAAATCAGCCCCAGCATTTT.

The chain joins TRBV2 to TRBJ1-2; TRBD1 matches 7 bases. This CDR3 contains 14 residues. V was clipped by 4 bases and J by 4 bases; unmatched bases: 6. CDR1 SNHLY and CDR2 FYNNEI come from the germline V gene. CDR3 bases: TGTGCCAGCAGTGGACGACGGGACAGCTATGGCTACACCTTC. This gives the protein CASSGRRDSYGYTF.

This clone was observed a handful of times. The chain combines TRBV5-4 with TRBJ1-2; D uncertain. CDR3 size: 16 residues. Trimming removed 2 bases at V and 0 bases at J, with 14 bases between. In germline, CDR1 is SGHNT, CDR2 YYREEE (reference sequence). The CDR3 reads CASSLSGEGANYGYTF. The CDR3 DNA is TGTGCCAGCAGCTTATCGGGAGAGGGAGCTAACTATGGCTACACCTTC. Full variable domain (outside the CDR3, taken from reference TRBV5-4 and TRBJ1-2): ETGVTQSPTHLIKTRGQQVTLRCSSQSGHNTVSWYQQALGQGPQFIFQYYREEENGRGNFPPRFSGLQFPNYSSELNVNALELDDSALYLCASSLSGEGANYGYTFGSGTRLTVV.

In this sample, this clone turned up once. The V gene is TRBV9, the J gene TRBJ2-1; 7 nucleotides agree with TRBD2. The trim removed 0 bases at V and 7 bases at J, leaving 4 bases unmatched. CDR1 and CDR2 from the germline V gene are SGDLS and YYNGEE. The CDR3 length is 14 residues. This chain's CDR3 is CASSVGGGRNEQFF. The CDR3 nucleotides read TGTGCCAGCAGCGTAGGGGGCGGGAGAAATGAGCAGTTCTTC.

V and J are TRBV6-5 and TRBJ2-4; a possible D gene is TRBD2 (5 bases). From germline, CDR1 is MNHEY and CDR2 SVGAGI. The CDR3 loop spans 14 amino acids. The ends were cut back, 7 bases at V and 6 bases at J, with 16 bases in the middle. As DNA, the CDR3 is TGTGCCAGCAAAGGACCCAGCGGAGGAAACATTCAGTACTTC. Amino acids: CASKGPSGGNIQYF.